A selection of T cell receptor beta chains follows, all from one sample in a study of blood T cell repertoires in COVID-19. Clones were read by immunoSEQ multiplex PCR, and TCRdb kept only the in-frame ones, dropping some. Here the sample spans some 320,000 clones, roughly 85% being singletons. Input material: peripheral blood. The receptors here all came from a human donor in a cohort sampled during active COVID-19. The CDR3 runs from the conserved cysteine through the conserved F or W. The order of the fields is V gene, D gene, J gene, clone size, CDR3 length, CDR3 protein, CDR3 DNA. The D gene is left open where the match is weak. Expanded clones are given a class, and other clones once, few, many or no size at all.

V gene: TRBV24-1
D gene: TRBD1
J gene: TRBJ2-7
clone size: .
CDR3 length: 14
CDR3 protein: CATASKQGADEQYF
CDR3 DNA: TGTGCCACCGCCTCTAAACAGGGGGCTGACGAGCAGTACTTC

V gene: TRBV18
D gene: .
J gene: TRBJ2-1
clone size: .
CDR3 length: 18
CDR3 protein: CASSPTKSYGLSTNEQFF
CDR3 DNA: TGTGCCAGCTCACCAACGAAGTCTTATGGACTTTCAACCAATGAGCAGTTCTTC

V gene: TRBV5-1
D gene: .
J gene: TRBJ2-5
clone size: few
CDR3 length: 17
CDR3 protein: CASSLAPRTAYQETQYF
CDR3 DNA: TGCGCCAGCAGCTTGGCGCCCCGGACAGCATACCAAGAGACCCAGTACTTC

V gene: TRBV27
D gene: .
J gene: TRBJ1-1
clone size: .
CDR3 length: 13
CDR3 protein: CASSYGVNTEAFF
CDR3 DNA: TGTGCCAGCAGTTATGGAGTGAACACTGAAGCTTTCTTT

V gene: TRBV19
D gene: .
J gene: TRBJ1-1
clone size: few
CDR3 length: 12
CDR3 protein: CASMWGRTEAFF
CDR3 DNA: TGTGCCAGTATGTGGGGGCGGACTGAAGCTTTCTTT

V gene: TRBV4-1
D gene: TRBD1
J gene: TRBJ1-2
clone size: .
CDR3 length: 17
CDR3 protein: CASSLKEQDRGFYGYTF
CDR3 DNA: TGCGCCAGCAGCCTAAAAGAGCAGGACAGGGGATTTTATGGCTACACCTTC

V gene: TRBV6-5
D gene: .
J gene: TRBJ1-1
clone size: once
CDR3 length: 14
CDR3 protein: CASTPRGLGTEAFF
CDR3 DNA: TGTGCCAGCACCCCAAGGGGTTTGGGCACTGAAGCTTTCTTT

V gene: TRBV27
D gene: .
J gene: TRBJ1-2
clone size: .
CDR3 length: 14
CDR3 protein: CASSLSANPYGYTF
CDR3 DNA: TGTGCCAGCAGTTTATCGGCCAATCCCTATGGCTACACCTTC

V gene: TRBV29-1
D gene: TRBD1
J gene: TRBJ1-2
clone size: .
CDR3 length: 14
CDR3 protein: CSVDLTGAGYGYTF
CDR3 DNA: TGCAGCGTTGATCTGACAGGGGCTGGCTATGGCTACACCTTC

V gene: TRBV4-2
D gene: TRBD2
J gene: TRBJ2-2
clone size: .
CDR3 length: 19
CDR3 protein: CASSQEGSSGGAWTGELFF
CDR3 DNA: TGTGCCAGCAGCCAAGAAGGGTCTAGCGGGGGGGCATGGACCGGGGAGCTGTTTTTT

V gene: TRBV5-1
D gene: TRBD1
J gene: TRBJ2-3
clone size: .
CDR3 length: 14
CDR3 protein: CASSTGTVTDTQYF
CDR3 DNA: TGCGCCAGCAGCACCGGGACAGTCACAGATACGCAGTATTTT

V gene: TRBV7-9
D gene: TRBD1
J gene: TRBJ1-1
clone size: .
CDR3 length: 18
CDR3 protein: CASSPGTDIYLMNTEAFF
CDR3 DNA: TGTGCCAGCAGCCCGGGGACAGACATTTACCTCATGAACACTGAAGCTTTCTTT

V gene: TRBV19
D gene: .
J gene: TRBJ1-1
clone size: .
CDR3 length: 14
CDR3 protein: CASSRQLMNTEAFF
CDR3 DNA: TGTGCCAGTAGTCGACAGCTCATGAACACTGAAGCTTTCTTT

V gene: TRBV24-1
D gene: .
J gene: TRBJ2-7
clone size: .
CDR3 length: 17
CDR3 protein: CATSDLRRTGYVCEQYF
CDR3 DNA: TGTGCCACCAGTGATTTGCGAAGAACAGGGTATGTGTGCGAGCAGTACTTC

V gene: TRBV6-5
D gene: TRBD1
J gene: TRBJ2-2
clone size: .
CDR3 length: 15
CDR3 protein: CASSFPGQGTGELFF
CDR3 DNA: TGTGCCAGCAGCTTCCCGGGACAGGGGACCGGGGAGCTGTTTTTT

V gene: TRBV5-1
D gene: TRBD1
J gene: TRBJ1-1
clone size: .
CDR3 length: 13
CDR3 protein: CASSLEGQGAAFF
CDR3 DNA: TGCGCCAGCAGCTTGGAGGGACAGGGTGCGGCTTTCTTT

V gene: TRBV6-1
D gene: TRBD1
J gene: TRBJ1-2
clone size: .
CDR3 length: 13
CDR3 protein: CASSEDRGGGYTF
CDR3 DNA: TGTGCCAGCAGTGAAGACAGGGGAGGTGGCTACACCTTC

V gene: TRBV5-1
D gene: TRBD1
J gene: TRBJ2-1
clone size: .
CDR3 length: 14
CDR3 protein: CASSPGQGTHEQFF
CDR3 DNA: TGCGCCAGCAGCCCGGGACAGGGGACCCATGAGCAGTTCTTC

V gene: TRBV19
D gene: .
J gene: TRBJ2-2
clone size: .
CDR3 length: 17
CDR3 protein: CASSINSRVGNTGELFF
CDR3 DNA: TGTGCCAGTAGTATAAATAGCAGGGTTGGAAACACCGGGGAGCTGTTTTTT

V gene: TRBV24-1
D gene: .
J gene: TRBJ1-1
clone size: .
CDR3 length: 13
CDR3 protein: CATSAGVGTEAFF
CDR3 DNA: TGTGCCACCAGTGCAGGGGTGGGCACTGAAGCTTTCTTT

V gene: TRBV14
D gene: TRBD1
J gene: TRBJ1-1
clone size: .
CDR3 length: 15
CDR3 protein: CASSPTGTANTEAFF
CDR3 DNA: TGTGCCAGCAGCCCCACCGGGACAGCTAACACTGAAGCTTTCTTT

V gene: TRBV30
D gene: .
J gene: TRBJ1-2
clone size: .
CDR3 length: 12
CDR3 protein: CAWRPDYDGYTF
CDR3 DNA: TGTGCCTGGAGGCCAGACTACGATGGCTACACCTTC

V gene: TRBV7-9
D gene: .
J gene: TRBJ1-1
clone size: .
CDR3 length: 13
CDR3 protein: CASSLDKNTEAFF
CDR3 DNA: TGTGCCAGCAGCTTGGACAAGAACACTGAAGCTTTCTTT

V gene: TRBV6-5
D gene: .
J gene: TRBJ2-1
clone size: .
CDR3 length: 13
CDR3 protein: CASSTSLGTQQFF
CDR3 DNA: TGTGCCAGCAGTACATCCCTGGGGACTCAGCAGTTCTTC

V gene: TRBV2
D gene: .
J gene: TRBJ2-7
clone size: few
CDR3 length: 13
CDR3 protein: CASIRQPSYEQYF
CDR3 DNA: TGTGCCAGCATCCGACAGCCCTCCTACGAGCAGTACTTC

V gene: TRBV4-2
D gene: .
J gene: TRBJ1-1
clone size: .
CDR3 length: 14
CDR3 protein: CASSQEQYNTEAFF
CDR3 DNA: TGTGCCAGCAGCCAAGAACAGTACAACACTGAAGCTTTCTTT

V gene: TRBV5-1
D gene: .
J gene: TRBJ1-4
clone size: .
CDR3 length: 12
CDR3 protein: CASSLEGRKLFF
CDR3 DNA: TGCGCCAGCAGCTTGGAAGGGAGAAAACTGTTTTTT

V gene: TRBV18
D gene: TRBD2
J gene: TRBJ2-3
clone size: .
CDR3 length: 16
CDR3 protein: CASSSTSGGPTDTQYF
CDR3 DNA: TGTGCCAGCTCGTCCACTAGCGGGGGGCCTACAGATACGCAGTATTTT

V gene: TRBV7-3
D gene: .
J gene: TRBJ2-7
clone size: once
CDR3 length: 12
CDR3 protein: CASSRAGSEQYF
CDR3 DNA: TGTGCCAGCAGCCGGGCAGGGTCCGAGCAGTACTTC